Listed below are T cell receptor beta chains from one sample, sequenced in a study of hypomethylating agent response in myelodysplastic syndrome. Clones were read by immunoSEQ multiplex PCR, and TCRdb kept only the in-frame ones, dropping some. Among more than 4,500 clones, about nine tenths were seen once, and the ten largest hold about 10%. Sequences were derived from bone marrow, sampled before or after starting hypomethylating agent treatment for myelodysplastic syndrome (not recorded which). The receptors originated from a human donor with myelodysplastic syndrome. Each CDR3 is given with its conserved first and last residue. Fields, in order: J gene, clone size, V gene, D gene, CDR3 DNA, CDR3 protein. D genes are given only for firm matches. Clone size is shown for a subset of rows, as once, few, many or a class of expanded clone.

>TRBJ1-2|-|TRBV28|-
TGTGCCAGCAAGGCGGGACCCCGGTCCGGCTACACCTTC
CASKAGPRSGYTF
>TRBJ2-3|-|TRBV9|-
TGTGCCAGCAGCGTAGCGGTCAGGGATACGCAGTATTTT
CASSVAVRDTQYF
>TRBJ1-4|-|TRBV30|-
TGTGCCTGGAAAAGGTACAGGGACGAAAAACTGTTTTTT
CAWKRYRDEKLFF
>TRBJ1-1|-|TRBV28|-
TGTGCCAGCAGTTCCTTAGGAAACGCAGACACTGAAGCTTTCTTT
CASSSLGNADTEAFF
>TRBJ1-1|-|TRBV7-9|TRBD1
TGTGCCAGCAGCACGACAGGGTTGGGCACTGAAGCTTTCTTT
CASSTTGLGTEAFF
>TRBJ2-4|-|TRBV6-1|-
TGTGCCAGCAGTGAGGGGACGGGAAACATTCAGTACTTC
CASSEGTGNIQYF
>TRBJ1-2|once|TRBV6-1|-
TGTGCCAGCAGGTCTGGACAGCTCAACTATGGCTACACCTTC
CASRSGQLNYGYTF
>TRBJ1-5|-|TRBV19|TRBD1
TGTGCCAGTAGTTTTCCAGGGGGCGGTCAGCCCCAGCATTTT
CASSFPGGGQPQHF
>TRBJ1-2|-|TRBV30|-
TGTGCCTGGAGAAAACCCGTTGGCGGAAGATACTATGGCTACACCTTC
CAWRKPVGGRYYGYTF
>TRBJ1-6|-|TRBV27|TRBD1
TGTGCCAGCAGTTTAAGCAGGGGGCGATTAACTGACAATTCACCCCTCCACTTT
CASSLSRGRLTDNSPLHF
>TRBJ1-1|-|TRBV30|-
TGTGCCTGGACCTCCGGGGGCGGGTACACTGAAGCTTTCTTT
CAWTSGGGYTEAFF
>TRBJ2-6|-|TRBV2|-
TGTGCCAGCAGGGGGGACCGCACGTCTGGGGCCAACGTCCTGACTTTC
CASRGDRTSGANVLTF
>TRBJ1-3|-|TRBV19|-
TGTGCCAGTAGCCCCACCGGGACTTTCAGCTCTGGAAACACCATATATTTT
CASSPTGTFSSGNTIYF
>TRBJ2-6|-|TRBV5-4|TRBD1
TGTGCCAGCAGCCTCAGGGGGCCAGGGGCCAACGTCCTGACTTTC
CASSLRGPGANVLTF
>TRBJ2-2|-|TRBV6-6|-
TGTGCCAGTTCCCGTCTCCCGGGACGGCCGACCGGGGAGCTGTTTTTT
CASSRLPGRPTGELFF
>TRBJ2-3|-|TRBV5-1|TRBD2
TGCGCCAGCAGCCCGGGACTAGCGGGGTTCACAGATACGCAGTATTTT
CASSPGLAGFTDTQYF
>TRBJ1-5|-|TRBV10-3|-
TGTGCCATCAGTTCCGGTTCCCAGGGGCTCAGCCGACAGCATTTT
CAISSGSQGLSRQHF
>TRBJ1-5|-|TRBV6-6|-
TGTGCCACCCACCCCGGAGGGTCTGGTCCCCAGCATTTT
CATHPGGSGPQHF
>TRBJ2-7|-|TRBV27|-
TGTGCCAGCAGTTTTTTTGGTCAAAAGCAGTACTTC
CASSFFGQKQYF
>TRBJ2-2|-|TRBV7-7|-
TGTGCCAGCAGCCCGTCGTCGGGCGGGGAGCTGTTTTTT
CASSPSSGGELFF
>TRBJ2-3|-|TRBV7-2|TRBD2
TGTGCCAGCAGCCCACGGGCGGCCGGGGGGTTTTTCACAGATACGCAGTATTTT
CASSPRAAGGFFTDTQYF
>TRBJ2-2|-|TRBV9|TRBD2
TGTGCCAGCAGCGTAGAACGGGAGGGCCCCACCGGGGAGCTGTTTTTT
CASSVEREGPTGELFF
>TRBJ1-1|-|TRBV2|-
TGTGCCAGCAGTGGTACAACCCCATGGAACACTGAAGCTTTCTTT
CASSGTTPWNTEAFF
>TRBJ2-5|-|TRBV30|TRBD1
TGTGCCTGGAGAACGTGGACAGGGTTCCAAGAGACCCAGTACTTC
CAWRTWTGFQETQYF
>TRBJ2-3|-|TRBV5-1|-
TGCGCCAGCAGCCCTCAGGGGTTAGGAGATACGCAGTATTTT
CASSPQGLGDTQYF
>TRBJ1-2|few|TRBV1|-
TGCACCAGCAGCCAATATGGGGATCGTGGCTACACCTTC
CTSSQYGDRGYTF
>TRBJ2-5|-|TRBV19|-
TGTGCCAGTAAATTGGGTGAGACCCAGTACTTC
CASKLGETQYF
>TRBJ2-1|-|TRBV15|-
TGTGCCACCAGCAGTCTCGAGGGCTCCTACAATGAGCAGTTCTTC
CATSSLEGSYNEQFF
>TRBJ2-1|-|TRBV11-3|-
TGTGCCAGCGAGGGCCGAACGGGGGACAATGAGCAGTTCTTC
CASEGRTGDNEQFF
>TRBJ2-5|-|TRBV6-6|TRBD2
TGTGCCAGCAGTGAGCGGGAGGAAGAGACCCAGTACTTC
CASSEREEETQYF
>TRBJ2-7|-|TRBV21-1|-
TGTGCCAGCAGCACCGCCGGGACTAGCGGTCCGGGGAGTTACGAGCAGTACTTC
CASSTAGTSGPGSYEQYF
>TRBJ2-1|-|TRBV5-1|TRBD2
TGCGCCAGCAGCTTTGGACTAGCAGGGTACAATGAGCAGTTCTTC
CASSFGLAGYNEQFF
>TRBJ2-3|-|TRBV10-2|-
TGCGCCAGCACCCCAGGGGGGATTACGCAGTATTTT
CASTPGGITQYF
>TRBJ1-6|large|TRBV25-1|TRBD1
TGTGCCAGCAGTGAATGGGAGGGGGCCGATAATTCACCCCTCCACTTT
CASSEWEGADNSPLHF
>TRBJ1-6|once|TRBV5-4|-
TGTGCCAGCAGTACGACAGGAAATTCACCCCTCCACTTT
CASSTTGNSPLHF
>TRBJ1-4|-|TRBV21-1|-
TGTGCCAGCAGCAAAGGGACAGGCGGGGAAAAACTGTTTTTT
CASSKGTGGEKLFF
>TRBJ1-1|-|TRBV5-1|-
TGCGCCAGCAGCGGCGGGGGCATGAACACTGAAGCTTTCTTT
CASSGGGMNTEAFF
>TRBJ2-1|-|TRBV10-1|-
TGCGCCAGCAGCCCCTCATTTGGGGGTGAGCAGTTCTTC
CASSPSFGGEQFF
>TRBJ2-7|-|TRBV6-1|-
TGTGCCGGCAGTGAAAGATGGACAGACCCCTACGAGCAGTACTTC
CAGSERWTDPYEQYF
>TRBJ1-2|few|TRBV27|-
TGTGCCAGCAGTCAAAGACAGGCGGGGGGCTACACCTTC
CASSQRQAGGYTF
>TRBJ1-3|-|TRBV27|-
TGTGCCAGCAGGGGTTCTGGGAACACCATATATTTT
CASRGSGNTIYF
>TRBJ1-6|-|TRBV4-2|-
TGTGCCAGCAGCCAAGATGGGAGAACCTATAATTCACCCCTCCACTTT
CASSQDGRTYNSPLHF
>TRBJ1-4|-|TRBV5-6|-
TGTGCCAGCAGCTTGAGTGAGCGAGAAAAACTGTTTTTT
CASSLSEREKLFF
>TRBJ1-1|-|TRBV29-1|-
TGCAGCGCCGCCCGAGGGAACACTGAAGCTTTCTTT
CSAARGNTEAFF
>TRBJ2-7|once|TRBV10-2|-
TGCGCCAGCAGTGAGTGGGGCACCACCTCCTACGAGCAGTACTTC
CASSEWGTTSYEQYF
>TRBJ2-1|-|TRBV5-4|-
TGTGCCAGCAGCTTGGGGGCAGAGCCCTACAATGAGCAGTTCTTC
CASSLGAEPYNEQFF
>TRBJ1-1|-|TRBV5-5|TRBD1
TGTGCCAGCAGCAGGCAGGGGGCGGGTGAAGCTTTCTTT
CASSRQGAGEAFF
>TRBJ2-5|-|TRBV7-2|-
TGTGCCAGCAATAGGGGGTACCAAGAGACCCAGTACTTC
CASNRGYQETQYF
>TRBJ1-5|-|TRBV4-1|-
TGCGCCAGCAGCCAAGATGGGCAGTATCAGCCCCAGCATTTT
CASSQDGQYQPQHF
>TRBJ1-6|-|TRBV13|TRBD1
TGTGCCAGCAGCTTTTCCGGGACAGGGGGTTGGAATTCACCCCTCCACTTT
CASSFSGTGGWNSPLHF